A single T cell receptor (beta chain) is shown here with its context. Its cognate antigen has yet to be identified. The junction and the germline gene differ at one end; a read error may be behind it. The library was made by PCR. The sequencer listed for this sample is Illumina HiSeq 4000. The TCR beta-chain CDR3 region of each patient was profiled by high-throughput sequencing. In the original analysis: Drawing on CDR3 differences between clinicopathological groups, the researchers built a classifier meant to tell apart patients with distant-metastatic papillary thyroid cancer. Repertoire diversity was assessed with the Shannon index, and tumor-blood repertoire similarity with the Morisita-Horn index. TCRdb applied fastp at Q25 and MiXCR to the public reads, then kept only in-frame beta chains. For this entry, the V and J calls and clone size follow TCRdb and not the study's own pipeline. The sample table contains approximately 14,000 clones; only one count was recorded for roughly 36% of them. Approximately 10% of the sample is taken by the ten largest.

The data derive from a study of metastatic and nonmetastatic thyroid tumors (dated by TCRdb to the early 2020s). Regarding the complete study: For patients with malignant and with benign thyroid disease, the researchers compared repertoires between peripheral blood samples and tumor or nodule tissue samples. General study outcomes and caveats: TCR beta diversity was reported as significantly higher in malignant tumors than in benign nodules, in both blood and tumor samples.

The CDR3 covers 16 residues, taking in both the cysteine and the phenylalanine. Only the CDR3 region is kept as DNA, spanning 48 bases read in frame from base 1. CDR1 is given as SGHAT and CDR2 as FQNNGV, both from the germline V gene. None of the patients had been given any treatment before thyroid surgery. The study retrospectively analysed patient clinical samples collected from about 2012 to 2019 using T-cell receptor beta sequencing. The specimen sequenced was tumor tissue. Here the chain combines TRBV11-2 and TRBJ2-1, with TRBD2 tentatively as D gene (6 bases match). The clonotype originates from a male donor with papillary thyroid cancer or a benign thyroid nodule (not recorded which). Some clones in this sample may be carry-over from other donors' samples. The CDR3 reads CASSFVAGWGVVELFF. The nucleotide sequence reads TGTGCCAGCAGCTTCGTGGCGGGGTGGGGTGTTGTTGAGCTGTTCTTC.